The clone carrying this T cell receptor (beta chain) was observed a handful of times. The antigen remains undetermined. From the second PCR step, alpha and beta chains were amplified apart. Two oligonucleotides, mixed equimolar, formed the beta constant-region primer covering TRBC1 and TRBC2. One entry per CDR3 protein results from TCRdb running MiXCR on the UMI-ligation and nested PCR reads. The sample holds under 150,000 distinct CDR3 sequences; 15% to 20% are singletons and the top ten take about 0.13%. The source of the sample is a study of naive and memory T cell subsets. General study results and limits: A clonotype means one alpha or beta sequence, not an alpha/beta pair.

The germline CDR1 and CDR2 sequences are KGHSH and LQKENI. The V and J ends lost 1 base and 2 bases respectively, with 8 bases between them. This CDR3 spans 14 amino acids. The receptor was isolated from a human donor in good health. The J gene is TRBJ1-1, the V gene TRBV18; TRBD1 is a possible D gene (5 bases). Sequencing input: naive CD4+ T cells from blood. The CDR3 nucleotides read TGTGCCAGCTCACCACGGGACGGTAACACTGAAGCTTTCTTT. This encodes CASSPRDGNTEAFF.